This T cell receptor beta chain was sequenced in a study of cytomegalovirus exposure and HLA in healthy donors. Profiled with immunoSEQ multiplex PCR; TCRdb holds only in-frame clones, not every one. The data show under 50,000 clones, over 85% seen once. Germline assignment: CDR1 MDHEN and CDR2 SYDVKM. V was clipped by 2 bases and J by 2 bases, with 12 bases between them. CDR3 length: 15 amino acids. The origin of this receptor is a woman between 18 and 30 years old in good health and CMV-seronegative. The gene calls are TRBV28 and TRBJ1-1; D is perhaps TRBD1 (5 bases). Sequencing was performed on PBMCs. The CDR3 reads CASSLGGSINTEAFF. CDR3 coding DNA: TGTGCCAGCAGTTTAGGGGGGAGTATTAACACTGAAGCTTTCTTT. The full variable domain, with the rest looked up from reference TRBV28 and TRBJ1-1, is DVKVTQSSRYLVKRTGEKVFLECVQDMDHENMFWYRQDPGLGLRLIYFSYDVKMKEKGDIPEGYSVSREKKERFSLILESASTNQTSMYLCASSLGGSINTEAFFGQGTRLTVV.